Detailed here is one T cell receptor beta chain. This receptor's antigen is unknown. Base quality data are lacking; no much larger clone is found one base away. Whole blood was collected in K2EDTA tubes by collaborating institutions according to the institutions' own protocols. For TCRbeta analysis, collaborator samples were shipped as frozen whole blood, as isolated PBMCs, or as DNA extracted from either sample type. The immunoSEQ Assay, a bias-controlled multiplex PCR, was used to amplify TCRbeta CDR3 regions from genomic DNA. Concerning the study's data processing: Within the assay, amplification of reference gene primers was used to estimate how many nucleated cells each sample contained. To quantify the absolute abundance of each unique TCRbeta CDR3 rearrangement, sequence reads were collapsed and filtered. For each sample, productive Simpson clonality was calculated by taking the square root of Simpson's diversity index across productive rearrangements. The table comes from immuneACCESS by way of TCRdb, which keeps in-frame sequences with V and J called. Part of the clones is missing from these tables; in studies checked, under half for an unresolved V gene and the rest for unknown reasons. D and trimming come from the DNA, and the V and J calls and clone size come from that table. Across this sample there are just under 300,000 clones, with around 87% seen only once. The ten top clones hold roughly 1.3% of the sample.

This entry comes from a study of blood T cell repertoires in COVID-19 (dated by TCRdb to 2018 to 2021). At the level of the whole study: Samples from collaborators originated in the United States, Italy and Spain and spanned both the acute and convalescent phases of COVID-19. The prospective study material was composed of cDNA or gDNA derived from T cells, B-cell-depleted T cells, or PBMCs. Deeply sampled blood TCRbeta repertoires from subjects exposed to, actively infected with, or recovered from COVID-19 were included in the dataset. The repertoires were made available in a free public database intended to serve as a resource for research on the immune response to SARS-CoV-2. Samples came from the ongoing ImmuneRACE study (first 160 participants) plus 1,254 subjects from 6 global collaborators. Nearly every sample came with metadata listing a de-identified subject ID, COVID-19 status, age in years and sex. Where HLA class I and class II types were available, the types were taken from metadata supplied by the sample provider, not from assay-based typing.

Trimming takes 1 base off V and 4 bases off J; junction bases not matched to a gene: 4. Via the germline V gene, CDR1 is MNHNS and CDR2 SASEGT. The cysteine opens and the phenylalanine closes a CDR3 of 15 amino acids. The only DNA kept is the CDR3, 45 bases in frame from the first base. Study-wide conclusions, independent of this receptor: Clinical and demographic metadata were provided uncurated, with the amount varying by source and participant.

The V and J genes are TRBV6-1 and TRBJ1-2, and TRBD1 matches 9 of the central bases. Sequenced input: peripheral blood. This clonotype originated in a man in his sixties or seventies with acute or convalescent COVID-19. The CDR3 has the sequence CASSEGGQGLYGYTF. In nucleotides, the sequence is TGTGCCAGCAGTGAAGGGGGACAGGGTCTCTATGGCTACACCTTC.